This T cell receptor beta chain was retrieved from a study of T cell responses to AZD1222 COVID-19 vaccine. Overall study findings and caveats: Of the AZD1222 recipients, only 6 or 7 were seropositive at baseline. Nearly half of spike-specific TCRs reportedly go after variant regions that carry no mutations.

The table came from immunoSEQ multiplex PCR; TCRdb's copy has only in-frame clones and leaves some out. The sample has about 110,000 clones; roughly 92% are singletons. Notes on this clone: Its matching antigen is unknown.

The TCR originated in an adult who received the AZD1222 COVID-19 vaccine. This specimen consisted of peripheral blood, obtained 28 days after the second AZD1222 dose.

The CDR3 DNA reads TGTGCCAGCTCATGGGCAGGGGTGAACACTGAAGCTTTCTTT. Encoded protein: CASSWAGVNTEAFF. This chain uses TRBV18 with TRBJ1-1; possibly TRBD1 for D (6 bases). Per the germline V gene, CDR1 is KGHSH and CDR2 is LQKENI. There are 14 residues in the CDR3. The ends were cut back, 5 bases at V and 0 bases at J, with 10 bases in the middle.